The 3 T cell receptor beta chains presented below share a single source sample, sequenced in a study of blood T cells in healthy people across ages. A sample-barcoded 5' primer and a J-beta primer mix were used in a second PCR of about 7 to 12 cycles. A single record per CDR3 protein comes from TCRdb applying MiXCR to the 5' RACE reads. The sample lists 1.5 million to 2 million distinct CDR3 sequences, 28% occurring once. The sample consisted of blood. These receptors originate from a woman aged 30 to 39 in good health.

As for this clonotype: It may be a read error: a sequence one base away is much more abundant. The J gene is TRBJ2-7, the V gene TRBV3-1; no firm D call. This CDR3 spans 13 amino acids. Per the germline V gene, CDR1 is LGHDT and CDR2 is YNNKEL (reference sequence). The CDR3 DNA follows: TGTGCCAGCAGTCCGGATACGACCTACGGGCAGTACTTC. It yields the protein CASSPDTTYGQYF.

V gene TRBV20-1 combines with J gene TRBJ2-3; D not resolved. The V end lost 4 bases, the J end lost 8 bases, and 10 bases lay between the germline ends. This CDR3 has 11 residues. Germline values: CDR1 DFQATT, CDR2 SNEGSKA (reference sequence). This chain's CDR3 is CSAIVGATQYF. The CDR3 DNA is TGCAGTGCTATAGTAGGCGCTACGCAGTATTTT.

The rearrangement links TRBV5-1 to TRBJ2-2, with TRBD1 matching over 8 bases. This CDR3 has 18 amino acids. The V and J ends lost 0 bases and 0 bases, in that order; junction bases with no gene match: 7. In germline, CDR1 is SGHRS, CDR2 YFSETQ. The DNA for the CDR3 is TGCGCCAGCAGCTTGGGGGACCGGGACAGGACGAACACCGGGGAGCTGTTTTTT. Encoded protein: CASSLGDRDRTNTGELFF.